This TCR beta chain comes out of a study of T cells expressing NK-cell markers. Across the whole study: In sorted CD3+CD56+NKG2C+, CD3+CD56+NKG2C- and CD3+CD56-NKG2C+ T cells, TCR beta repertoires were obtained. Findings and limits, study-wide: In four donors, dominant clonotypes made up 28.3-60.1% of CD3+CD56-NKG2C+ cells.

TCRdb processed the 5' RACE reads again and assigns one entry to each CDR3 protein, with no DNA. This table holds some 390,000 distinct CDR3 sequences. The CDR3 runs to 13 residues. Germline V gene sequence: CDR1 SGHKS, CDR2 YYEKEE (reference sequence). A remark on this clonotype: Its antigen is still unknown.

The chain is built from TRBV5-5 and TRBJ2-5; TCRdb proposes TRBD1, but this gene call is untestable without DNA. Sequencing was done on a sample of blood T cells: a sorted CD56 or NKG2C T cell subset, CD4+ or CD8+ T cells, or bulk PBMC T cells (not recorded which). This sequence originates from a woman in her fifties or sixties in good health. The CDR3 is CASSEDSWKTQYF.